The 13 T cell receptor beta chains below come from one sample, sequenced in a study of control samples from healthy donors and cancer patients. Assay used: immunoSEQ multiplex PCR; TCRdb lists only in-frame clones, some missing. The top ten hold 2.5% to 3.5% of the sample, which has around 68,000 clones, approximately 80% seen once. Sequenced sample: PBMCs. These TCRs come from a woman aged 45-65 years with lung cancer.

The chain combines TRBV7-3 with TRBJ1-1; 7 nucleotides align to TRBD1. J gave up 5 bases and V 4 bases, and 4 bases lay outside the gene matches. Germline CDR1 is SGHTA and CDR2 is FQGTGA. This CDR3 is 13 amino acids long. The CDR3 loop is CASSYTGETEAFF. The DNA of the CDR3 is TGTGCCAGCAGCTATACAGGGGAAACTGAAGCTTTCTTT.

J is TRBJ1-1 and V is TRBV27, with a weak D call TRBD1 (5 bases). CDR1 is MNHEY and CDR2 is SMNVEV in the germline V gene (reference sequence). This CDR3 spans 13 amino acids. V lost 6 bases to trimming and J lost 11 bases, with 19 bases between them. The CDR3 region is CASRPPGTVGAFF. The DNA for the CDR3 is TGTGCCAGCAGGCCACCCGGGACGGTCGGTGCTTTCTTT.

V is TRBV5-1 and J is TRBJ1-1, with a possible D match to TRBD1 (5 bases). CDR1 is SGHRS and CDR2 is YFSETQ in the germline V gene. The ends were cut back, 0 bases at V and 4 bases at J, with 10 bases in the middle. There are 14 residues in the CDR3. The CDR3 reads CASSLARVSTEAFF. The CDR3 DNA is TGCGCCAGCAGCTTGGCCAGGGTGAGCACTGAAGCTTTCTTT.

The CDR3 loop is CASRGTSSYNSPLHF. CDR3 coding DNA: TGCGCCAGCCGGGGGACTAGCTCCTATAATTCACCCCTCCACTTT. The J gene is TRBJ1-6, the V gene TRBV5-1, with D possibly matching TRBD1 (5 bases). The V and J ends lost 7 bases and 0 bases respectively, with 11 bases between them. The CDR3 runs to 15 residues. Looked up from germline, CDR1 is SGHRS and CDR2 is YFSETQ.

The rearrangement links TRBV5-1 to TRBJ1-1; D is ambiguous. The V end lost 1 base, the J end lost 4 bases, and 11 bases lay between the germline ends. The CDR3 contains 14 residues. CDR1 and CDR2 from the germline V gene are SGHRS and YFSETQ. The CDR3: CASSLSYPGTEAFF. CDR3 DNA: TGCGCCAGCAGCTTGTCATACCCGGGCACTGAAGCTTTCTTT.

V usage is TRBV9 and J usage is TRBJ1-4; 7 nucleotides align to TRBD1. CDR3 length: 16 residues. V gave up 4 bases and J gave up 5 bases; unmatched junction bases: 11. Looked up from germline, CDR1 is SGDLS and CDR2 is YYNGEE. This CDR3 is CASSQTPTGKNEKLFF. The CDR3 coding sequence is TGTGCCAGCAGCCAGACTCCGACAGGGAAGAATGAAAAACTGTTTTTT.

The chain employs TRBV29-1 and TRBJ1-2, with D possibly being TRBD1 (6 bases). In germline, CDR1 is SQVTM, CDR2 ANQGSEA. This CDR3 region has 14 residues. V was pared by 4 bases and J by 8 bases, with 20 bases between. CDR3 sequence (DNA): TGCAGCGTTGGACCGGTGGGGGGCGGGGAGGGCTACACCTTC. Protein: CSVGPVGGGEGYTF. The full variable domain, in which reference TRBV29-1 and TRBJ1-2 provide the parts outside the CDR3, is SAVISQKPSRDICQRGTSLTIQCQVDSQVTMMFWYRQQPGQSLTLIATANQGSEATYESGFVIDKFPISRPNLTFSTLTVSNMSPEDSSIYLCSVGPVGGGEGYTFGSGTRLTVV.

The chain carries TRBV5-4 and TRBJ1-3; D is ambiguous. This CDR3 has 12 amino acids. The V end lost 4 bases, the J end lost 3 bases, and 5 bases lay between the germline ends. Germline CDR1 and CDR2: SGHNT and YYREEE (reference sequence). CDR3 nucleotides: TGTGCCAGCAGCAGGGATGGAAACACCATATATTTT. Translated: CASSRDGNTIYF.

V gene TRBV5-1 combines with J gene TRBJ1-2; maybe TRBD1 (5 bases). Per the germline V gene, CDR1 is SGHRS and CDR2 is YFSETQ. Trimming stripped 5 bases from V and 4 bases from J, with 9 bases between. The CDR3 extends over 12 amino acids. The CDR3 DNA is TGCGCCAGCAGTCGGCAGGGCTATGGCTACACCTTC. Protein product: CASSRQGYGYTF.

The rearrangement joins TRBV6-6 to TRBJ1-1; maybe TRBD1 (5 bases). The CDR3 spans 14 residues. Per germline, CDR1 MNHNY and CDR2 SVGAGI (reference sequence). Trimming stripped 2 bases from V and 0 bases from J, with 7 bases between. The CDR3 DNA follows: TGTGCCAGCAGTTACGGGACTATGAACACTGAAGCTTTCTTT. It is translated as CASSYGTMNTEAFF.

The chain's CDR3 is CASSSQMNTEAFF. CDR3 in DNA: TGTGCCAGCAGCTCACAGATGAACACTGAAGCTTTCTTT. This rearrangement joins TRBV7-2 to TRBJ1-1; D not resolved. Germline assignment: CDR1 SGHTA and CDR2 FQGNSA. The V gene lost 4 bases and the J gene lost 0 bases, with 6 bases spanning the gap. CDR3 length: 13 residues. The full variable domain, completed using reference TRBV7-2 and TRBJ1-1, is GAGVSQSPSNKVTEKGKDVELRCDPISGHTALYWYRQSLGQGLEFLIYFQGNSAPDKSGLPSDRFSAERTGGSVSTLTIQRTQQEDSAVYLCASSSQMNTEAFFGQGTRLTVV.

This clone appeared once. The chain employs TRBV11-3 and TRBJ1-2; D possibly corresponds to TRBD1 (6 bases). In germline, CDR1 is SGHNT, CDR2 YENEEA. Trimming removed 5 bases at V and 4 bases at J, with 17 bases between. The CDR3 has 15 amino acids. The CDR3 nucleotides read TGTGCCAGCAGCCTAAACATAGGGGGGACCTATGGCTACACCTTC. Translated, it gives CASSLNIGGTYGYTF.

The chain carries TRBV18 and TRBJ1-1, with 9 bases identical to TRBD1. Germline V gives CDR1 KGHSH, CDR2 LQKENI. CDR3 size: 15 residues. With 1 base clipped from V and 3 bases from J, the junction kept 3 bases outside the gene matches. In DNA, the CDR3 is TGTGCCAGCTCACCACGACAGGGGGTCGACACTGAAGCTTTCTTT. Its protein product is CASSPRQGVDTEAFF. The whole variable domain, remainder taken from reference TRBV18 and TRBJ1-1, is NAGVMQNPRHLVRRRGQEARLRCSPMKGHSHVYWYRQLPEEGLKFMVYLQKENIIDESGMPKERFSAEFPKEGPSILRIQQVVRGDSAAYFCASSPRQGVDTEAFFGQGTRLTVV.